This T cell receptor (beta chain) was captured by sequencing in a study of T cell responses to AZD1222 COVID-19 vaccine. V was pared by 3 bases and J by 3 bases, with 8 bases between. CDR1 is LNHDA, CDR2 SQIVND, per germline (reference sequence). There are 14 residues in the CDR3. Here immunoSEQ multiplex PCR was the method, and the copy in TCRdb shows in-frame clones only, minus some. The table has about 97,000 clones, roughly 90% seen once. The chain is built from TRBV19 and TRBJ2-2, with D perhaps given as TRBD1 or TRBD2 (5 bases each). This receptor was obtained from an adult in good health. The material sequenced was peripheral blood, taken on day 0 of AZD1222 vaccination. The DNA for the CDR3 is TGTGCCAGTAGTATGGGGGAGTACACCGGGGAGCTGTTTTTT. Its translation is CASSMGEYTGELFF.